The 27 T cell receptor beta chains below were found in one sample sequenced in a study of post-analysis software for immune sequencing data. Which antigens these TCRs recognize remains unknown. Overall study results and limits: When patients were compared with controls, 4 or 5 TRBV segments were more frequent, TRBV5-6, TRBV5-1 and TRBV20-1 among them.

Libraries were made from TCR beta cDNA, and they carried unique molecular identifiers. Via MiXCR, TCRdb re-called the PCR reads, giving one row per CDR3 protein. Seen here are more than 450,000 distinct CDR3 sequences, about 40% observed once, and the top ten hold 1.5% to 2%. What was sequenced was blood. Receptors originate from a girl between 5 and 17 years old with multiple sclerosis.

The CDR3 here is CASSNLNEKLFF. The CDR3 DNA sequence: TGTGCCAGCAGCAACCTAAATGAAAAACTGTTTTTT. The V gene is TRBV12-3 or TRBV12-4, the J gene TRBJ1-4; D gene uncertain. This CDR3 is 12 amino acids long. V was trimmed by 6 bases and J by 5 bases, leaving 7 bases between them.

This chain uses TRBV5-5 with TRBJ1-4; 7 positions match TRBD1. Germline assignment: CDR1 SGHKS and CDR2 YYEKEE (reference sequence). Trimming at V came to 2 bases and at J to 8 bases, leaving 6 bases not matched to a gene. The CDR3 extends over 14 amino acids. The CDR3 region is CASSFTGEGEKLFF. DNA for the CDR3: TGTGCCAGCAGCTTTACAGGGGAGGGGGAAAAACTGTTTTTT. Supplemented by reference TRBV5-5 and TRBJ1-4, the full variable domain reads DAGVTQSPTHLIKTRGQQVTLRCSPISGHKSVSWYQQVLGQGPQFIFQYYEKEERGRGNFPDRFSARQFPNYSSELNVNALLLGDSALYLCASSFTGEGEKLFFGSGTQLSVL.

The chain links TRBV27 to TRBJ1-5; D not resolved. This CDR3 has 17 residues. Per the germline V gene, CDR1 is MNHEY and CDR2 is SMNVEV (reference sequence). Trimming removed 5 bases from V and 0 bases from J, with 17 bases in between. The CDR3 is CASSPISGSDSNQPQHF. DNA of the CDR3: TGTGCCAGCAGTCCGATAAGCGGCAGCGATAGCAATCAGCCCCAGCATTTT.

The V gene is TRBV27, the J gene TRBJ1-2; D uncertain. The ends were cut back, 0 bases at V and 4 bases at J, with 15 bases in the middle. The CDR3 is made up of 16 amino acids. Germline CDR1 and CDR2: MNHEY and SMNVEV (reference sequence). CDR3 DNA: TGTGCCAGCAGTTTATCGACGGGGAGTAGCCTCTATGGCTACACCTTC. It codes for CASSLSTGSSLYGYTF.

The rearrangement joins TRBV29-1 to TRBJ1-1, with TRBD1 identical over 9 bases. Germline CDR1 reads SQVTM; CDR2 reads ANQGSEA. This CDR3 has 14 amino acids. J lost 4 bases, V lost 3 bases, and 6 bases had no gene match. In DNA form, the CDR3 reads TGCAGCGTTGAGCCGAGACAGGGGGGCACTGAAGCTTTCTTT. It encodes CSVEPRQGGTEAFF.

This clonotype was observed a few times. The chain combines TRBV7-9 with TRBJ2-3; D possibly uses TRBD1 or TRBD2 (5 bases each). Germline lookup yields CDR1 SEHNR and CDR2 FQNEAQ (reference sequence). The V end was cut by 3 bases, the J end by 0 bases, with 16 bases between. The CDR3 extends over 17 amino acids. The CDR3 spells CASSFFVGTVSTDTQYF. For the CDR3, the DNA is TGTGCCAGCAGCTTTTTCGTCGGGACGGTTAGCACAGATACGCAGTATTTT.

This clonotype was picked up a small number of times. The chain links TRBV20-1 to TRBJ2-6, with a possible D match to TRBD2 (6 bases). V lost 0 bases and J 2 bases, leaving 8 bases between the germline ends. CDR3 length: 15 residues. CDR1 and CDR2 from the germline V gene are DFQATT and SNEGSKA (reference sequence). In nucleotides, the CDR3 is TGCAGTGCTAGAGATTGGGGGGCTGGGGCCAACGTCCTGACTTTC. As protein: CSARDWGAGANVLTF.

This clonotype showed up just once. V and J are TRBV7-8 and TRBJ2-5; the D is unclear. This CDR3 contains 15 residues. Trimming left V 1 base short and J 5 bases short, with 14 bases between. Germline V gene data show CDR1 as SGHVS and CDR2 as FQNEAQ. CDR3 in amino acids: CASSLVGQPWETQYF. The CDR3 bases are TGTGCCAGCAGCTTAGTCGGTCAACCCTGGGAGACCCAGTACTTC.

This clonotype was picked up a small number of times. The chain joins TRBV5-1 to TRBJ1-5; D call uncertain. The ends were cut back, 4 bases at V and 7 bases at J, with 12 bases in the middle. The CDR3 has 13 amino acids. CDR1 and CDR2 from the germline V gene are SGHRS and YFSETQ. The CDR3 reads CASSPVICQPQHF. For the CDR3, the DNA is TGCGCCAGCAGCCCGGTGATCTGCCAGCCCCAGCATTTT. Combining the CDR3 with reference TRBV5-1 and TRBJ1-5 gives the whole variable domain KAGVTQTPRYLIKTRGQQVTLSCSPISGHRSVSWYQQTPGQGLQFLFEYFSETQRNKGNFPGRFSGRQFSNSRSEMNVSTLELGDSALYLCASSPVICQPQHFGDGTRLSIL.

The CDR3 loop reads CSARKTGTNTEAFF. In DNA, the CDR3 is TGCAGTGCTAGAAAGACAGGGACGAACACTGAAGCTTTCTTT. The J gene is TRBJ1-1, the V gene TRBV20-1; TRBD1 aligns across 7 bases. After removal of 2 bases from V and 1 base from J, the junction contained 4 bases not matched to a gene. The CDR3 contains 14 residues. The germline V gene has CDR1 DFQATT and CDR2 SNEGSKA (reference sequence).

The V and J genes are TRBV24-1 and TRBJ2-5; 7 nucleotides match TRBD2. The CDR3 is 13 residues long. Germline trimming cut 12 bases from V and 3 bases from J; bases unmatched to any gene: 9. CDR1 and CDR2 (germline): KGHDR, SFDVKD. In DNA form, the CDR3 reads TGTGCCTCGGCGCCGGGAGGTAAAGAGACCCAGTACTTC. Translated: CASAPGGKETQYF.

This clonotype was detected a few times. The V call is TRBV11-1, the J call TRBJ2-5, with D hard to call. CDR3 length: 16 residues. V was cut by 5 bases and J by 2 bases, with 18 bases left in between. Per the germline V gene, CDR1 is SGHAT and CDR2 is FQDESV (reference sequence). The CDR3 sequence is CASSRRASREQETQYF. CDR3 in DNA: TGTGCCAGCAGCCGACGGGCCTCAAGAGAACAAGAGACCCAGTACTTC.

The V call is TRBV28, the J call TRBJ2-7; D uncertain. Trimming took 6 bases from V and 5 from J, leaving 17 bases between them. Germline V gene lookup returns CDR1 MDHEN and CDR2 SYDVKM. The CDR3 runs to 14 residues. CDR3 loop: CASSTSGLTNEQYF. The CDR3 nucleotides are TGTGCCAGCAGCACTTCGGGTTTAACCAACGAGCAGTACTTC.

The chain couples TRBV29-1 to TRBJ1-1, with D perhaps matching TRBD1 (5 bases). In germline, CDR1 is SQVTM, CDR2 ANQGSEA. The CDR3 runs 14 residues. Trimming took off 1 base at V and 5 bases at J, with 14 bases between the two ends. DNA for the CDR3: TGCAGCGTTGAAGTTCGGGGGAGGACGACTGAAGCTTTCTTT. This gives the protein CSVEVRGRTTEAFF.

This clonotype was observed many times. V and J are TRBV6-5 and TRBJ2-7; D gene ambiguous. The germline V gene encodes CDR1 MNHEY and CDR2 SVGAGI. V was shortened by 2 bases and J by 4 bases, with 9 bases between the two germline ends. This CDR3 has 13 amino acids. This CDR3 reads CASSYAETYEQYF. CDR3 sequence (DNA): TGTGCCAGCAGTTACGCAGAAACATACGAGCAGTACTTC.

DNA of the CDR3: TGTGCCAGTTCCTGGGGAGGGAGTCAGGTAACTGAAGCTTTCTTT. It yields the protein CASSWGGSQVTEAFF. This chain connects TRBV12-3 or TRBV12-4 to TRBJ1-1; D unresolved. This CDR3 is 15 amino acids long. V lost 9 bases and J lost 5, with 22 bases in between.

The chain is built from TRBV7-2 and TRBJ1-1; D not certain. The CDR3 loop spans 15 amino acids. V lost 0 bases and J lost 0, with 8 bases in between. Germline CDR1 SGHTA, CDR2 FQGNSA. This CDR3 reads CASSLARGMNTEAFF. DNA of the CDR3: TGTGCCAGCAGCTTAGCGCGAGGGATGAACACTGAAGCTTTCTTT.

In nucleotides, the CDR3 is TGCAGCGTCCCGAAAGCGGAGGACAGGGACCACAATGAGCAGTTCTTC. Its translation is CSVPKAEDRDHNEQFF. The chain is built from TRBV29-1 and TRBJ2-1, with 8 bases aligning to TRBD1. The CDR3 covers 16 residues. From germline, CDR1 is SQVTM and CDR2 ANQGSEA. V dropped 6 bases and J dropped 5; count of bases not matched to a gene: 15.

The chain carries TRBV20-1 and TRBJ2-5, with TRBD1 as a possible D gene (5 bases). Trimming stripped 0 bases from V and 11 bases from J, with 25 bases between. The CDR3 consists of 16 residues. Germline loops: CDR1 DFQATT, CDR2 SNEGSKA (reference sequence). CDR3 amino acids: CSARDPRRGQYNEQYF. CDR3 nucleotides: TGCAGTGCTAGAGATCCCCGTAGGGGTCAATACAATGAGCAGTACTTC.

The chain combines TRBV4-1 with TRBJ2-7; TRBD2 matches 9 bases. Germline V lookup: CDR1 MGHRA, CDR2 YSYEKL. The V gene end was trimmed by 4 bases and the J gene end by 1 base; junction bases not matched to a gene: 5. This CDR3 is 15 amino acids long. CDR3 in amino acids: CASSLRTSDSYEQYF. In DNA, the CDR3 is TGCGCCAGCAGCCTACGGACTAGCGATTCCTACGAGCAGTACTTC.

Only a few counts were recorded for this clonotype. This rearrangement joins TRBV10-3 to TRBJ1-5; D is undetermined. This CDR3 has 14 amino acids. CDR1 is ENHRY and CDR2 is SYGVKD in the germline V gene. Trimming stripped 0 bases from V and 4 bases from J, with 7 bases between. CDR3 loop: CAISESSGNQPQHF. The CDR3 bases are TGTGCCATCAGTGAGTCATCCGGTAATCAGCCCCAGCATTTT.

The chain uses TRBV20-1 and TRBJ1-2; 7 bases line up with TRBD1. The CDR3 length is 17 residues. The germline gives CDR1 DFQATT, CDR2 SNEGSKA (reference sequence). Trimming took 7 bases from V and 5 from J; bases not matched to a gene: 22. The CDR3 sequence is CSVPPQGQTTPHYGYTF. As DNA, the CDR3 is TGCAGTGTCCCCCCACAGGGGCAGACAACCCCCCATTATGGCTACACCTTC.

This clonotype was seen a few times. J is TRBJ1-2 and V is TRBV7-9; 8 bases align to TRBD1. The germline V gene encodes CDR1 SEHNR and CDR2 FQNEAQ (reference sequence). The junction had 14 bases not matched to a gene; V was cut back by 4 bases and J by 4 bases. This CDR3 comprises 17 residues. CDR3 sequence (DNA): TGTGCCAGCAGCTCTCGACCCTGGACAGGGCAAGTCTATGGCTACACCTTC. Translated, it gives CASSSRPWTGQVYGYTF.

This clonotype was seen a single time. The chain links TRBV20-1 to TRBJ1-4; D perhaps matches TRBD1 (5 bases). In germline, CDR1 is DFQATT, CDR2 SNEGSKA (reference sequence). The CDR3 totals 12 residues. This chain's CDR3 is CSWGTTNEKLFF. CDR3 bases: TGCAGCTGGGGGACAACTAATGAAAAACTGTTTTTT.

This clonotype turned up a few times. This chain links TRBV12-3 or TRBV12-4 with TRBJ1-4; the match to TRBD1 covers 10 bases. Trimming took 5 bases from V and 1 from J; bases not matched to a gene: 4. The CDR3 runs 16 residues. As DNA, the CDR3 is TGTGCCAGCAGTCACGGACAGGGGGGAACTAATGAAAAACTGTTTTTT. This translates into CASSHGQGGTNEKLFF.

This clonotype has just a few counts. The chain recombines TRBV29-1 with TRBJ2-1, with 7 bases aligning to TRBD2. With V trimmed by 3 bases and J by 2 bases, 10 bases remained unmatched. The V gene's germline CDR1 is SQVTM and CDR2 ANQGSEA. CDR3 length: 16 amino acids. Written as DNA, the CDR3 is TGCAGCGTTGATCGGGGGGAGGGCCTCGCCTACAATGAGCAGTTCTTC. Its translation is CSVDRGEGLAYNEQFF.

This clonotype has just a few counts. J is TRBJ2-7 and V is TRBV7-9, with TRBD1 matching over 9 bases. V gave up 5 bases and J gave up 5 bases; unmatched junction bases: 7. Germline V gene data show CDR1 as SEHNR and CDR2 as FQNEAQ (reference sequence). CDR3 length: 14 residues. The CDR3, as DNA: TGTGCCAGCAGCGGAGGGACAGGGTCTGACGAGCAGTACTTC. Translated: CASSGGTGSDEQYF.